This entry concerns a single T cell receptor (beta chain). The sample originates from a study of blood T cell repertoires in COVID-19. Assay: immunoSEQ multiplex PCR; the TCRdb copy retains only in-frame clones and omits some. The data show about 210,000 clones, with 86% seen just once and 5% to 7% held by the top ten. The CDR3 has 13 amino acids. The germline gives CDR1 LGHDT, CDR2 YNNKEL (reference sequence). The V and J ends lost 5 bases and 6 bases respectively, with 11 bases between them. The chain couples TRBV3-1 (or the pseudogene TRBV3-2) to TRBJ2-1; D gene unclear. This sequence originates from a man aged 35-49 years with acute COVID-19. Sequencing was done on a sample of PBMCs or T cells enriched from blood (not recorded which). The CDR3 is CASSEADRNEQFF. Here the CDR3 DNA reads TGTGCCAGCAGCGAGGCTGATCGCAATGAGCAGTTCTTC.